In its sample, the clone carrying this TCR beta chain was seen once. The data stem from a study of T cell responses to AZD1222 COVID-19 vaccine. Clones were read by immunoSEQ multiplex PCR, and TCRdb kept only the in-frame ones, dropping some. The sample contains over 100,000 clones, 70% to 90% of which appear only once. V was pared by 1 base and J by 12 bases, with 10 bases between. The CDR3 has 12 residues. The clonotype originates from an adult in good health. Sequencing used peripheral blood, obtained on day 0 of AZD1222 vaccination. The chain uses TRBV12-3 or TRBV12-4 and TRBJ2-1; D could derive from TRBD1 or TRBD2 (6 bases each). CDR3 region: CASSLEQGGQFF. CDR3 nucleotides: TGTGCCAGCAGTTTAGAACAGGGAGGGCAGTTCTTC.